The TCR beta chain described here comes from a study of T cell responses to AZD1222 COVID-19 vaccine. Clones were read by immunoSEQ multiplex PCR, and TCRdb kept only the in-frame ones, dropping some. The sample shows about 120,000 clones, approximately 90% of them seen only once. A few counts support this clone. The V end lost 1 base, the J end lost 9 bases, and 4 bases lay between the germline ends. This CDR3 is built from 11 residues. The clonotype was recovered from an adult who received the AZD1222 COVID-19 vaccine. The input for sequencing was peripheral blood, taken 28 days after the second AZD1222 dose. The V and J genes are TRBV12-3 or TRBV12-4 and TRBJ1-3; no definite D call. The CDR3 DNA follows: TGTGCCAGCAGTTTAGGGGCCACCATATATTTT. Its protein is CASSLGATIYF.